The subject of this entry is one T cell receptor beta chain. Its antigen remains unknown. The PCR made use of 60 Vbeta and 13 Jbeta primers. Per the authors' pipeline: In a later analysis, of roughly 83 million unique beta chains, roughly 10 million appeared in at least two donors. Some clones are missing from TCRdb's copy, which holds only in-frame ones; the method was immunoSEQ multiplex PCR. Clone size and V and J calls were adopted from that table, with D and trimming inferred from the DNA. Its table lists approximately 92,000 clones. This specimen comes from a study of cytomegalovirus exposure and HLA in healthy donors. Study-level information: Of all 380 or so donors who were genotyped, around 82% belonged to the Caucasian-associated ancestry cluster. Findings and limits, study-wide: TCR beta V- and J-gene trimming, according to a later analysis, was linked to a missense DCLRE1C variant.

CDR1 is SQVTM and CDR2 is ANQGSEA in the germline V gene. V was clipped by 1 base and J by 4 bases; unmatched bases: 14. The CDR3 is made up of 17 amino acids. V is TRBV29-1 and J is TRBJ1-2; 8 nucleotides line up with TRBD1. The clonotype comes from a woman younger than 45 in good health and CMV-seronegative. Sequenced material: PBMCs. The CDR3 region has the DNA TGCAGCGTTGAAGCAAGGACTCCGGGACAGGCCCCCTATGGCTACACCTTC. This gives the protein CSVEARTPGQAPYGYTF.